This TCR beta chain is drawn from a study of control samples from healthy donors and cancer patients. Only in-frame clones appear in the TCRdb table, and some are missing; sequencing was by immunoSEQ multiplex PCR. This sample carries 100,000 to 150,000 clones, 92% of them seen once, and the ten largest clones take 2.1%. The specimen sequenced was blood. The sequence was obtained from a woman between 45 and 65 years old in good health.

The CDR3 DNA reads as TGTGCCAGCAGTTTAAAATATAGTAACAGGGGTATGGGCACTGAAGCTTTCTTT. This codes for CASSLKYSNRGMGTEAFF. V usage is TRBV28 and J usage is TRBJ1-1; 7 nucleotides line up with TRBD1. The germline V gene encodes CDR1 MDHEN and CDR2 SYDVKM. CDR3 size: 18 residues. J gave up 4 bases and V 2 bases, and 16 bases lay outside the gene matches.